What follows are 7 T cell receptor beta chains derived from one specimen sequenced in a study of cytomegalovirus exposure and HLA in healthy donors. Clones were sequenced by immunoSEQ multiplex PCR, and TCRdb holds only the in-frame ones, with some missing. Among over 200,000 clones listed, approximately 88% were seen once. Sequenced material: PBMCs. Receptors were obtained from a woman in her twenties or thirties in good health and CMV-seropositive.

The CDR3 nucleotides read TGTGCCAGCAGCCCTGCGGCCTACGAGCAGTACTTC. Its translation: CASSPAAYEQYF. The genes are TRBV7-8 and TRBJ2-7, with no clear D. Germline loops: CDR1 SGHVS, CDR2 FQNEAQ. The CDR3 totals 12 residues. V lost 5 bases, J lost 2 bases, and 7 bases lay in between.

The rearrangement links TRBV5-4 to TRBJ2-7; tentative D call: TRBD2 (6 bases). Germline loops: CDR1 SGHNT, CDR2 YYREEE (reference sequence). The CDR3 is made up of 16 amino acids. Trimming left V 6 bases short and J 4 bases short, with 23 bases between. The DNA for the CDR3 is TGTGCCAGCACCACGGACCGAGCGGGTCGCATTTACGAGCAGTACTTC. As protein: CASTTDRAGRIYEQYF.

The chain combines TRBV2 with TRBJ1-2, with unresolved D. Germline V lookup: CDR1 SNHLY, CDR2 FYNNEI. There are 14 residues in the CDR3. V was pared by 4 bases and J by 1 base, with 10 bases between. CDR3 nucleotide sequence: TGTGCCAGCAGTGCACAGCAACGTAACTATGGCTACACCTTC. Translation gives CASSAQQRNYGYTF. The complete variable domain, with remaining parts taken from reference TRBV2 and TRBJ1-2, reads EPEVTQTPSHQVTQMGQEVILRCVPISNHLYFYWYRQILGQKVEFLVSFYNNEISEKSEIFDDQFSVERPDGSNFTLKIRSTKLEDSAMYFCASSAQQRNYGYTFGSGTRLTVV.

The V gene is TRBV2, the J gene TRBJ2-6; no clear D gene. CDR3 size: 15 residues. Germline V gene lookup returns CDR1 SNHLY and CDR2 FYNNEI. V was cut by 6 bases and J by 0 bases, with 9 bases left in between. The CDR3 region is CASSALLSGANVLTF. In nucleotides, the CDR3 is TGTGCCAGCAGCGCACTACTCTCTGGGGCCAACGTCCTGACTTTC.

On this clone itself: This sample also contains other DNA sequences that code for the same CDR3. The rearrangement links TRBV25-1 to TRBJ2-3; 7 positions match TRBD1. V shed 4 bases and J 1 base; nucleotides not matched to a gene: 2. Germline CDR1 reads MGHDK; CDR2 reads SYGVNS. The CDR3 has 14 residues. CDR3 residues: CASSVGGGTDTQYF. The CDR3 DNA follows: TGTGCCAGCAGTGTAGGGGGCGGCACAGATACGCAGTATTTT.

The chain employs TRBV12-5 and TRBJ1-2; 7 bases are shared with TRBD1. The CDR3 consists of 14 residues. Germline CDR1 is LGHNT and CDR2 is FRNRAP. Germline trimming cut 10 bases from V and 3 bases from J; bases unmatched to any gene: 11. The CDR3 here is CAMKSGTDYYGYTF. The CDR3 DNA sequence: TGTGCTATGAAGTCCGGGACAGATTACTATGGCTACACCTTC.

The rearrangement joins TRBV5-1 to TRBJ2-1, with D possibly TRBD2 on 5 matching bases. Germline V gene sequence: CDR1 SGHRS, CDR2 YFSETQ. V lost 0 bases and J lost 7, with 8 bases in between. The CDR3 covers 13 residues. As DNA, the CDR3 is TGCGCCAGCAGCTTGGTGAGGGTGAATGAGCAGTTCTTC. Translated: CASSLVRVNEQFF.